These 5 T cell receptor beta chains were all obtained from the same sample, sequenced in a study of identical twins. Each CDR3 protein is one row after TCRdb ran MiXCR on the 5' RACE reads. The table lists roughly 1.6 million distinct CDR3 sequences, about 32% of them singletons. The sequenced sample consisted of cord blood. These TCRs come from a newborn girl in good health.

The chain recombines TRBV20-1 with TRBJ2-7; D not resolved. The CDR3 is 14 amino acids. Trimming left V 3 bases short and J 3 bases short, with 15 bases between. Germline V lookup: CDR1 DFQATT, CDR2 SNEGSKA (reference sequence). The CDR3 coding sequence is TGCAGTGCTAGTATAGGGTCAGGAGACTACGAGCAGTACTTC. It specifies CSASIGSGDYEQYF.

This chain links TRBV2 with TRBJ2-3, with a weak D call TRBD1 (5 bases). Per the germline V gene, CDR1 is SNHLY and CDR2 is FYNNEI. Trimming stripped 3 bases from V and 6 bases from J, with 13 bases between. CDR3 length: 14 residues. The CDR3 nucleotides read TGTGCCAGCAGTGAGGGCAGGGTGGGCGATACGCAGTATTTT. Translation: CASSEGRVGDTQYF.

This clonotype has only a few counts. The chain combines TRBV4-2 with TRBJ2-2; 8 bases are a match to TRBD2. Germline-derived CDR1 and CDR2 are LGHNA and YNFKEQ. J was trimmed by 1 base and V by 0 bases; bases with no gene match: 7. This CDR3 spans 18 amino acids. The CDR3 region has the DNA TGTGCCAGCAGCCAAGATCTTCCGGGACTAGGGAACACCGGGGAGCTGTTTTTT. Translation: CASSQDLPGLGNTGELFF.

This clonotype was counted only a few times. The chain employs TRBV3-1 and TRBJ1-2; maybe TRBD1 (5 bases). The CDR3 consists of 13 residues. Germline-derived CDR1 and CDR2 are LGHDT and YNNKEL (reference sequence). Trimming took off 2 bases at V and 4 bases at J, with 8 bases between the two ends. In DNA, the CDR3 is TGTGCCAGCAGCCAATACAGGCTCTATGGCTACACCTTC. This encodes CASSQYRLYGYTF.

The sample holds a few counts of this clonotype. The CDR3 is CASKASSTDTQYF. The DNA for the CDR3 is TGTGCCAGCAAAGCGTCTAGCACAGATACGCAGTATTTT. The chain uses TRBV2 and TRBJ2-3; no firm D call. Looked up from germline, CDR1 is SNHLY and CDR2 is FYNNEI. Trimming shortened V by 7 bases and J by 0 bases, and 8 bases separated the two germline ends. The CDR3 covers 13 residues.